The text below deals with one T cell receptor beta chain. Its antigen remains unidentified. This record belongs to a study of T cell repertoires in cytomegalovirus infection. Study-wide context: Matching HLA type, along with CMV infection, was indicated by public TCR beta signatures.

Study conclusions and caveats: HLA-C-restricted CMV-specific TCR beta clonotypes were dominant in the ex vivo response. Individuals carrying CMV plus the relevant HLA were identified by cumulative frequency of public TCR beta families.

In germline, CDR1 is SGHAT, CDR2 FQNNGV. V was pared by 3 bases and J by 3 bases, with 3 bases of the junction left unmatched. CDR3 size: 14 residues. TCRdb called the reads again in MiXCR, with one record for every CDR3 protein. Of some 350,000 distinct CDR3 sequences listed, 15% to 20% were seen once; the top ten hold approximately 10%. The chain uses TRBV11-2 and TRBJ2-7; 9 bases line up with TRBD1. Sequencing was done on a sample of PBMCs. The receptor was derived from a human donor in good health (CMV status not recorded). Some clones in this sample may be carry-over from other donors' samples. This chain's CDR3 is CASSFGGQGYEQYF. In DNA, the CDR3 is TGTGCCAGCAGCTTCGGGGGACAGGGCTACGAGCAGTACTTC.